Below, 23 T cell receptor beta chains from the same sample are listed, as sequenced in a study of blood T cell repertoires in COVID-19. TCRdb's table, derived via immunoSEQ multiplex PCR, lists solely in-frame clones and lacks some. This table holds tens of thousands of clones, approximately 82% found once. Sequencing was carried out using peripheral blood. These receptor sequences come from a woman aged 45-59 years with acute or convalescent COVID-19.

The chain links TRBV4-1 to TRBJ1-5; D remains ambiguous. Germline V gene lookup returns CDR1 MGHRA and CDR2 YSYEKL. Trimming stripped 2 bases from V and 4 bases from J, with 9 bases between. This CDR3 has 14 amino acids. The DNA of the CDR3 is TGCGCCAGCAGCCAACAGTTCAGAAATCAGCCCCAGCATTTT. Translated: CASSQQFRNQPQHF.

V is TRBV6-5 and J is TRBJ1-1; the D is unclear. This CDR3 comprises 14 residues. The germline gives CDR1 MNHEY, CDR2 SVGAGI. Deletions cut 0 bases from V and 0 bases from J, with 5 bases between. CDR3 protein: CASSYSTLNTEAFF. CDR3 DNA: TGTGCCAGCAGTTACTCGACTTTGAACACTGAAGCTTTCTTT.

The CDR3 loop is CASSPRGGGSSGNTIYF. CDR3 in DNA: TGTGCCAGCAGCCCTCGGGGAGGGGGAAGCTCTGGAAACACCATATATTTT. This chain uses TRBV9 with TRBJ1-3; tentative D call: TRBD1 (6 bases). This CDR3 is built from 17 residues. The V and J ends lost 4 bases and 0 bases respectively, with 17 bases between them. Germline CDR1 and CDR2: SGDLS and YYNGEE. Supplemented by reference TRBV9 and TRBJ1-3, the full variable domain reads DSGVTQTPKHLITATGQRVTLRCSPRSGDLSVYWYQQSLDQGLQFLIQYYNGEERAKGNILERFSAQQFPDLHSELNLSSLELGDSALYFCASSPRGGGSSGNTIYFGEGSWLTVV.

V gene TRBV6-2 or TRBV6-3 combines with J gene TRBJ2-3; tentatively, D is TRBD2 (6 bases). The germline gives CDR1 MNHEY, CDR2 SVGEGT. The CDR3 consists of 16 residues. V dropped 0 bases and J dropped 6 bases, with 16 bases sitting between them. The CDR3 DNA reads as TGTGCCAGCAGTTACTCGAAACTAGCCCCTGGCGATACGCAGTATTTT. Residues: CASSYSKLAPGDTQYF.

This chain connects TRBV30 to TRBJ2-1; TRBD2 might be the D (7 bases). The V and J ends lost 0 bases and 3 bases respectively, with 12 bases between them. This CDR3 is 15 amino acids long. CDR1 and CDR2 from the germline V gene are GTSNPN and SVGIG (reference sequence). DNA of the CDR3: TGTGCCTGGAGTGTCCCGCGGGGGCACTACAATGAGCAGTTCTTC. This sequence encodes CAWSVPRGHYNEQFF.

V and J are TRBV5-4 and TRBJ2-2, with TRBD1 matching over 8 bases. The CDR3 covers 14 residues. The germline V gene encodes CDR1 SGHNT and CDR2 YYREEE (reference sequence). Unmatched junction bases numbered 4, after V lost 5 bases and J lost 4 bases. CDR3 sequence reads: CASRSTGGTGELFF. The CDR3 DNA reads as TGTGCCAGCAGGTCAACAGGGGGCACCGGGGAGCTGTTTTTT.

In its sample, this clone was seen once. The V gene is TRBV28, the J gene TRBJ1-2; no clear D gene. Germline-derived CDR1 and CDR2 are MDHEN and SYDVKM. Trimming removed 6 bases from V and 5 bases from J, with 16 bases in between. The CDR3 is 14 residues long. The CDR3 nucleotides are TGTGCCAGCAGCTCCCCGAGTGGTCGGTATGGCTACACCTTC. The encoded protein is CASSSPSGRYGYTF.

This clone was counted between two and nine times. The gene calls are TRBV30 and TRBJ1-1, with 12 nucleotides matching TRBD1. The trim removed 2 bases at V and 6 bases at J, leaving 7 bases unmatched. Germline CDR1 reads GTSNPN; CDR2 reads SVGIG (reference sequence). The CDR3 is 15 residues long. In nucleotides, the CDR3 is TGTGCCTGGAGTCATCCGGGACAGGGGGCGCCTGAAGCTTTCTTT. Its translation is CAWSHPGQGAPEAFF.

The V gene is TRBV7-2, the J gene TRBJ2-3; D is ambiguous. Trimming cost V 1 base and J 0 bases, with 5 bases left between them. Germline V lookup: CDR1 SGHTA, CDR2 FQGNSA. CDR3 length equals 14 residues. The DNA of the CDR3 is TGTGCCAGCAGCTTAGTATCTAGCACAGATACGCAGTATTTT. Translating it yields CASSLVSSTDTQYF.

The rearrangement uses TRBV14 and TRBJ2-2, with D possibly TRBD2 on 5 matching bases. The CDR3 length is 16 residues. Germline assignment: CDR1 SGHDN and CDR2 FVKESK. V was clipped by 1 base and J by 6 bases, with 15 bases between them. The CDR3 sequence: CASSQGTWSMSGELFF. In nucleotides, the CDR3 is TGTGCCAGCAGCCAAGGGACTTGGTCAATGTCCGGGGAGCTGTTTTTT.

Here the CDR3 reads CASSRSGRDADTQYF. CDR3 sequence (DNA): TGCGCCAGCAGCCGCTCTGGGAGGGACGCAGATACGCAGTATTTT. V is TRBV5-1 and J is TRBJ2-3, with 7 bases lining up with TRBD2. Germline V CDR1 and CDR2: SGHRS, YFSETQ. V trimming: 4 bases; J trimming: 4 bases; junction bases outside the gene matches: 9. The CDR3 runs to 15 residues.

This chain links TRBV15 with TRBJ1-5; possibly TRBD1 for D (6 bases). The germline V gene encodes CDR1 LNHNV and CDR2 YYDKDF (reference sequence). Trimming removed 6 bases at V and 6 bases at J, with 15 bases between. The length of the CDR3 is 14 residues. The CDR3 region has the DNA TGTGCCACCAGACAAGGGGGTTTGCGTCAGCCCCAGCATTTT. Amino acid sequence: CATRQGGLRQPQHF.

The V call is TRBV6-2 or TRBV6-3, the J call TRBJ2-1, with D perhaps matching TRBD2 (6 bases). CDR1 and CDR2 from the germline V gene are MNHEY and SVGEGT. The CDR3 runs to 14 residues. The V gene lost 5 bases and the J gene lost 7 bases, with 15 bases spanning the gap. DNA of the CDR3: TGTGCCAGCAGTACGGGGGAATGGGGGAATGAGCAGTTCTTC. Translated: CASSTGEWGNEQFF.

This chain uses TRBV5-5 with TRBJ1-5; TRBD1 is a possible D gene (6 bases). Per the germline V gene, CDR1 is SGHKS and CDR2 is YYEKEE (reference sequence). The CDR3 contains 14 residues. V lost 0 bases to trimming and J lost 7 bases, with 11 bases between them. The CDR3 DNA is TGTGCCAGCAGCTTGGTAGGGGGGGAACAGCCCCAGCATTTT. This gives the protein CASSLVGGEQPQHF.

The chain joins TRBV7-2 to TRBJ1-2, with D perhaps TRBD1 (5 bases). CDR1 SGHTA and CDR2 FQGNSA come from the germline V gene. Between the trimmed V and J ends, which lost 0 bases and 1 base, there was a span of 18 bases. CDR3 length equals 18 residues. The CDR3 nucleotides are TGTGCCAGCAGCTTAGCGCTAGGGGCATCCCACTTTAACTATGGCTACACCTTC. The encoded protein is CASSLALGASHFNYGYTF. The full variable domain, rest sourced from reference TRBV7-2 and TRBJ1-2, is GAGVSQSPSNKVTEKGKDVELRCDPISGHTALYWYRQSLGQGLEFLIYFQGNSAPDKSGLPSDRFSAERTGGSVSTLTIQRTQQEDSAVYLCASSLALGASHFNYGYTFGSGTRLTVV.

The rearrangement joins TRBV10-3 to TRBJ1-4; a possible D gene is TRBD1 (6 bases). The CDR3 loop spans 14 amino acids. Trimming left V 6 bases short and J 8 bases short, with 16 bases between. Per the germline V gene, CDR1 is ENHRY and CDR2 is SYGVKD. The CDR3 bases are TGTGCCATCAGCCCTCAGGGGATGGAGGAAAAACTGTTTTTT. Protein product: CAISPQGMEEKLFF.

V is TRBV4-3 and J is TRBJ2-5; D remains ambiguous. CDR3 length equals 14 residues. CDR1 is LGHNA and CDR2 is YSLEER in the germline V gene. Trimming took off 0 bases at V and 4 bases at J, with 9 bases between the two ends. CDR3 sequence (DNA): TGCGCCAGCAGCCAAGATCCGCGAGGAGAGACCCAGTACTTC. Translating gives CASSQDPRGETQYF.

There are a few counts of this clone. J is TRBJ1-2 and V is TRBV19; D unclear. The CDR3 is 11 residues long. CDR1 and CDR2 from the germline V gene are LNHDA and SQIVND (reference sequence). Trimming shortened V by 3 bases and J by 8 bases, and 7 bases separated the two germline ends. For the CDR3, the DNA is TGTGCCAGTAGTATCCGGCGGGGCTACACCTTC. Its translation is CASSIRRGYTF. Using reference TRBV19 and TRBJ1-2 for the parts outside the CDR3, the full variable domain is DGGITQSPKYLFRKEGQNVTLSCEQNLNHDAMYWYRQDPGQGLRLIYYSQIVNDFQKGDIAEGYSVSREKKESFPLTVTSAQKNPTAFYLCASSIRRGYTFGSGTRLTVV.

The V and J genes are TRBV29-1 and TRBJ2-7; possible D gene TRBD1, 5 bases. V lost 2 bases to trimming and J lost 4 bases, with 15 bases between them. There are 14 residues in the CDR3. Germline assignment: CDR1 SQVTM and CDR2 ANQGSEA. CDR3 nucleotide sequence: TGCAGCGTTGAAATAAAAAGGGGCTTTTACGAGCAGTACTTC. It specifies CSVEIKRGFYEQYF.

This rearrangement joins TRBV27 to TRBJ1-2, with 8 bases that match TRBD1. The CDR3 is 16 residues long. J was trimmed by 5 bases and V by 0 bases; bases with no gene match: 8. Germline CDR1 and CDR2: MNHEY and SMNVEV (reference sequence). The DNA of the CDR3 is TGTGCCAGCAGTTTATCGAAACAGGGGGACCCATATGGCTACACCTTC. Translating gives CASSLSKQGDPYGYTF.

This chain connects TRBV19 to TRBJ1-1; no clear D gene. The ends were cut back, 5 bases at V and 2 bases at J, with 12 bases in the middle. Per the germline V gene, CDR1 is LNHDA and CDR2 is SQIVND (reference sequence). The CDR3 is 14 amino acids. Written as DNA, the CDR3 is TGTGCCAGTAGTCCTACTATCCCAAACACTGAAGCTTTCTTT. Amino acids: CASSPTIPNTEAFF. Looking up the rest from reference TRBV19 and TRBJ1-1 gives the full variable domain: DGGITQSPKYLFRKEGQNVTLSCEQNLNHDAMYWYRQDPGQGLRLIYYSQIVNDFQKGDIAEGYSVSREKKESFPLTVTSAQKNPTAFYLCASSPTIPNTEAFFGQGTRLTVV.

The chain combines TRBV2 with TRBJ1-4, with 9 bases aligning to TRBD1. V dropped 8 bases and J dropped 8; count of bases not matched to a gene: 6. Germline CDR1 SNHLY, CDR2 FYNNEI. The CDR3 runs to 13 residues. The CDR3 is CASRGTGYEKLFF. For the CDR3, the DNA is TGTGCCAGCCGCGGGACAGGGTACGAAAAACTGTTTTTT.

The chain couples TRBV13 to TRBJ2-2, with 10 bases that match TRBD2. Unmatched junction bases numbered 7, after V lost 1 base and J lost 5 bases. Germline values: CDR1 PRHDT, CDR2 FYEKMQ (reference sequence). The CDR3 is 17 amino acids. This chain's CDR3 is CASSLEGLAETTGELFF. Written as DNA, the CDR3 is TGTGCCAGCAGCTTAGAAGGACTAGCGGAGACGACCGGGGAGCTGTTTTTT.